This T cell receptor beta chain was sequenced for a study of blood T cell repertoires in COVID-19. Study-level information: Nucleic acid was either cDNA or gDNA, and it came from T cells, B-cell-depleted T cells, or PBMCs.

Assay: immunoSEQ multiplex PCR; the TCRdb copy retains only in-frame clones and omits some. The sample has approximately 180,000 clones; 88% are singletons. The CDR3 runs to 14 residues. The germline V gene encodes CDR1 MDHEN and CDR2 SYDVKM. Trimming removed 4 bases from V and 9 bases from J; junction bases left unmatched: 10. Sequencing input: peripheral blood. This clonotype was sampled from a man aged 35 to 55 with active or convalescent COVID-19. The chain combines TRBV28 with TRBJ1-1; TRBD1 matches 8 bases. CDR3 region: CASSSGQVSSKAFF. CDR3 nucleotide sequence: TGTGCCAGCAGTTCGGGACAGGTCTCATCAAAAGCTTTCTTT.